The 7 T cell receptor beta chains listed next were all sequenced from one sample in a study of identical twins. From the 5' RACE reads, TCRdb called clonotypes with MiXCR, one entry per CDR3 protein. Of 400,000 to 600,000 distinct CDR3 sequences in the sample, 20% to 25% are singletons; the top ten hold 0.45% to 0.5%. The sample was also linked to a second study, of yellow fever vaccine responses in identical twins.

The sample taken for sequencing was CD4+ T cells sorted from blood. The receptors were sampled from a woman aged 18-29 years in good health.

The chain is built from TRBV12-3 or TRBV12-4 and TRBJ1-6; tentatively, D is TRBD1 (5 bases). The CDR3 spans 14 residues. The V gene lost 8 bases and the J gene lost 8 bases, with 16 bases spanning the gap. CDR3 amino acids: CASSGRSLDSPLHF. Written as DNA, the CDR3 is TGTGCCAGCTCGGGACGAAGCTTAGATTCACCCCTCCACTTT.

This clonotype was counted only a few times. The chain recombines TRBV29-1 with TRBJ2-1; 10 bases map to TRBD2. The V segment lost 7 bases and the J segment 10 bases; nucleotides outside the gene matches: 10. The V gene's germline CDR1 is SQVTM and CDR2 ANQGSEA. The CDR3 contains 13 residues. CDR3 sequence: CSARGLAAGEQFF. The CDR3 bases are TGCAGCGCCAGAGGACTAGCGGCGGGGGAGCAGTTCTTC.

This clonotype was counted a few times. This sequence joins TRBV11-2 and TRBJ2-7; no reliable D call. Looked up from germline, CDR1 is SGHAT and CDR2 is FQNNGV. CDR3 length: 13 residues. Trimming left V 0 bases short and J 4 bases short, with 7 bases between. DNA for the CDR3: TGTGCCAGCAGCTTAGATACGCCTTACGAGCAGTACGTC. Amino acids: CASSLDTPYEQYV.

A few counts support this clonotype. This chain links TRBV7-9 with TRBJ2-2; D unresolved. The CDR3 runs 16 residues. Germline-derived CDR1 and CDR2 are SEHNR and FQNEAQ (reference sequence). V was cut by 7 bases and J by 0 bases, with 15 bases left in between. CDR3 nucleotides: TGTGCCAGCACCATAACCGGCCGGACGAACACCGGGGAGCTGTTTTTT. Translating gives CASTITGRTNTGELFF. Full variable domain (missing parts from reference TRBV7-9 and TRBJ2-2): DTGVSQNPRHKITKRGQNVTFRCDPISEHNRLYWYRQTLGQGPEFLTYFQNEAQLEKSRLLSDRFSAERPKGSFSTLEIQRTEQGDSAMYLCASTITGRTNTGELFFGEGSRLTVL.

In its sample, this clonotype was seen a few times. The chain joins TRBV3-1 to TRBJ2-7, with D hard to call. The V and J ends lost 0 bases and 4 bases respectively, with 16 bases between them. Germline CDR1 reads LGHDT; CDR2 reads YNNKEL (reference sequence). The CDR3 extends over 16 amino acids. CDR3 residues: CASSQDRRTAIYEQYF. CDR3 DNA: TGTGCCAGCAGCCAAGATCGAAGAACAGCGATTTACGAGCAGTACTTC.

This sequence joins TRBV11-1 and TRBJ2-3, with 9 bases fitting TRBD2. Germline CDR1 is SGHAT and CDR2 is FQDESV (reference sequence). The CDR3 covers 20 residues. V dropped 6 bases and J dropped 0; count of bases not matched to a gene: 19. The CDR3 protein is CASRPRSVDRLAASTDTQYF. The CDR3 DNA follows: TGTGCCAGCAGACCTCGGAGTGTAGACAGACTAGCGGCGAGCACAGATACGCAGTATTTT.

The chain recombines TRBV7-8 with TRBJ2-2; D remains unclear. The ends were cut back, 5 bases at V and 12 bases at J, with 13 bases in the middle. The germline CDR1 and CDR2 sequences are SGHVS and FQNEAQ. The CDR3 contains 12 residues. The CDR3 loop is CASSPYTSKLFF. In nucleotides, the CDR3 is TGTGCCAGCAGCCCTTACACCTCTAAGCTGTTTTTT.